This T cell receptor beta chain was captured in a study of shared clonotypes between healthy human individuals. Several immunoSEQ plates received, in even portions, the genomic DNA of each subset. In replicate PCRs of sorted subsets, about 190 ng DNA, 29,000 or so T cell genomes, was used. Measured with immunoSEQ multiplex PCR; TCRdb has only the in-frame clones, and not every one. The sample consists of approximately 530,000 clones, about 96% of them appearing once. The CDR3 runs 12 residues. Germline V gives CDR1 MDHEN, CDR2 SYDVKM. V was pared by 5 bases and J by 7 bases, with 11 bases between. Healthy HIV-negative adults without recent acute infections or vaccinations served as donors.

The V and J genes are TRBV28 and TRBJ1-1; D perhaps matches TRBD1 (5 bases). This receptor was identified in a woman under 40 in good health. What was sequenced was naive CD4+ T cells sorted from blood. Subset defined: CD45RA+ positively selected. CDR3 sequence (DNA): TGTGCCAGCAGTATGACAGTAATTGAAGCTTTCTTT. Translated, it gives CASSMTVIEAFF.